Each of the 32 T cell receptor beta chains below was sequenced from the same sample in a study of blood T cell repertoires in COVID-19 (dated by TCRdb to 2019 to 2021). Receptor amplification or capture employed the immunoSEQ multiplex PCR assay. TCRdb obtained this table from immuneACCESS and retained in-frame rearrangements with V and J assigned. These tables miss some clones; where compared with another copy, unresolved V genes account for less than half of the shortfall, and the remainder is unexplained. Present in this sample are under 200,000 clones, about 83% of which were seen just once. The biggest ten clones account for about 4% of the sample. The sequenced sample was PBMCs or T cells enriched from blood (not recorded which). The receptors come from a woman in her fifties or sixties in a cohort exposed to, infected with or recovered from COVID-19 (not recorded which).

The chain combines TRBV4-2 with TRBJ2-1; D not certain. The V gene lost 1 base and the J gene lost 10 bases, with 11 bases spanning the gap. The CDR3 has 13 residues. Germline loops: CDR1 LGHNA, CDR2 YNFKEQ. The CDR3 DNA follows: TGTGCCAGCAGCCAAGCCTCAGCGAGCGAGCAGTTCTTC. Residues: CASSQASASEQFF.

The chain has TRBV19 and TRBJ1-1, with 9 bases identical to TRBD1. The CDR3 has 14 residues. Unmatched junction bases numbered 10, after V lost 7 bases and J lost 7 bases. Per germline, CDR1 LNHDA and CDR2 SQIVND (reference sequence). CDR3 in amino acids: CASIGRTGEIEAFF. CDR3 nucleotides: TGTGCCAGTATCGGTAGGACAGGGGAGATTGAAGCTTTCTTT.

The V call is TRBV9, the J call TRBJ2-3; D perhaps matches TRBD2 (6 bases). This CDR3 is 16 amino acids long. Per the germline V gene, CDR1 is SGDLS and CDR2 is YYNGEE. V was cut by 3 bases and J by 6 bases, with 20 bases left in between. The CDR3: CASSARDPPQVDTQYF. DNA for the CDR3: TGTGCCAGCAGCGCGCGGGATCCTCCGCAGGTGGATACGCAGTATTTT. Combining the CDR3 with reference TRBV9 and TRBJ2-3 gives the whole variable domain DSGVTQTPKHLITATGQRVTLRCSPRSGDLSVYWYQQSLDQGLQFLIQYYNGEERAKGNILERFSAQQFPDLHSELNLSSLELGDSALYFCASSARDPPQVDTQYFGPGTRLTVL.

The CDR3: CASSPEQGYGTDTQYF. Here the CDR3 DNA reads TGTGCCAGCAGCCCCGAACAGGGGTATGGCACAGATACGCAGTATTTT. V is TRBV3-1 (or the pseudogene TRBV3-2) and J is TRBJ2-3; 7 bases line up with TRBD1. This CDR3 contains 16 residues. CDR1 is LGHDT and CDR2 is YNNKEL in the germline V gene (reference sequence). With V trimmed by 4 bases and J by 1 base, 8 bases remained unmatched.

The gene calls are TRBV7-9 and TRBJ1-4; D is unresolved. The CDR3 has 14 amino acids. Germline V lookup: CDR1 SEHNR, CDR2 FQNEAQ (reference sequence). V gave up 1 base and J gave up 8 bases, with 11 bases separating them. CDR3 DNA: TGTGCCAGCAGCTTAGGGAACGCGGCGGAAAAACTGTTTTTT. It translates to CASSLGNAAEKLFF.

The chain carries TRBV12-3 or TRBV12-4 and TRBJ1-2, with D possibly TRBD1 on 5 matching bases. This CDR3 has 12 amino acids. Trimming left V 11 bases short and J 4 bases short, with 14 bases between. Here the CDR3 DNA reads TGTGCCGCGGGGGTAAACTCCTATGGCTACACCTTC. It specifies CAAGVNSYGYTF.

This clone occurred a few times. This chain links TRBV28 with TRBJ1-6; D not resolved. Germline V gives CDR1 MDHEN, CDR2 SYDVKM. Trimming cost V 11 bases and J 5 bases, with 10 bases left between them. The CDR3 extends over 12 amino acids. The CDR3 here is CAGHSNNSPLHF. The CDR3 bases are TGTGCCGGCCACAGTAATAATTCACCCCTCCACTTT. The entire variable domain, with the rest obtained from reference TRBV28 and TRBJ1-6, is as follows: DVKVTQSSRYLVKRTGEKVFLECVQDMDHENMFWYRQDPGLGLRLIYFSYDVKMKEKGDIPEGYSVSREKKERFSLILESASTNQTSMYLCAGHSNNSPLHFGNGTRLTVT.

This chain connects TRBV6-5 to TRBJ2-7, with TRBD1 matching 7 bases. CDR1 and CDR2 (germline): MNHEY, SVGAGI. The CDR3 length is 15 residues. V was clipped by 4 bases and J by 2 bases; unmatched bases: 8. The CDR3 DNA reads TGTGCCAGCAGTTTCACCGGGACAGACACCTACGAGCAGTACTTC. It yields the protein CASSFTGTDTYEQYF.

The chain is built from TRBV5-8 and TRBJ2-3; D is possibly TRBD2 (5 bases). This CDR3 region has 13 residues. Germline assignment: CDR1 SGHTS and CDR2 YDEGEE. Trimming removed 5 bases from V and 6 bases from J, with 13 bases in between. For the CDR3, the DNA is TGTGCCAGCAGTATGAGGGTTGTGGATACGCAGTATTTT. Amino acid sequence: CASSMRVVDTQYF.

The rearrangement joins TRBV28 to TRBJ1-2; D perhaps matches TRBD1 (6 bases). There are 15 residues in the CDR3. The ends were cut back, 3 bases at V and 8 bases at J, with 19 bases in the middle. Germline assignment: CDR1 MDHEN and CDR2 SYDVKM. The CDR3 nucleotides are TGTGCCAGCAGTTTCCCGTACAGGGCCATGACAGGCTACACCTTC. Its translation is CASSFPYRAMTGYTF.

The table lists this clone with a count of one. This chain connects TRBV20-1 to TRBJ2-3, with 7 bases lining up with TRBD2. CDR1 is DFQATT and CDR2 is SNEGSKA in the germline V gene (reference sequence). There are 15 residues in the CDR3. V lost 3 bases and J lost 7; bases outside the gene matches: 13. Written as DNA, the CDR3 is TGCAGTGCTAGTAGAAGCGGGGAGGCCGGTAATACGCAGTATTTT. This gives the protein CSASRSGEAGNTQYF.

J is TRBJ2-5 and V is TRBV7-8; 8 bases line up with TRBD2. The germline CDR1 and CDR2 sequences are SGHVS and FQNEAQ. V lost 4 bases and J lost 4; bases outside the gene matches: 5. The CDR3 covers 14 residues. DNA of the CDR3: TGTGCCAGCAGCTCCGCGGGGGGCATAGAGACCCAGTACTTC. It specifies CASSSAGGIETQYF.

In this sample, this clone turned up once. CDR3 in amino acids: CTSSQGGTYEQYF. The DNA of the CDR3 is TGCACCAGCAGCCAAGGAGGAACCTACGAGCAGTACTTC. V usage is TRBV1 and J usage is TRBJ2-7; whether TRBD2, the table's D call, matches the DNA was not checked. TRBV1 is recorded as a pseudogene. CDR3 length: 13 residues.

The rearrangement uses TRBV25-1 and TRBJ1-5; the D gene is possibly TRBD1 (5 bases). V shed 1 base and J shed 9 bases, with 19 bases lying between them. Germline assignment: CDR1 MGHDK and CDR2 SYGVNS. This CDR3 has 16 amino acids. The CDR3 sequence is CASSEWGGRVQTPQHF. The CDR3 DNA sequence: TGTGCCAGCAGTGAATGGGGGGGGAGGGTTCAAACGCCCCAGCATTTT.

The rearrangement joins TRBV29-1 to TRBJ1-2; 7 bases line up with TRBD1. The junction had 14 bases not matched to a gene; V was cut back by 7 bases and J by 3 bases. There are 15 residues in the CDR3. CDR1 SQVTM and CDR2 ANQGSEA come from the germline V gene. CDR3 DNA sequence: TGCAGCGCCGAACCCCCAGGGGGTGGGCACTATGGCTACACCTTC. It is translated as CSAEPPGGGHYGYTF.

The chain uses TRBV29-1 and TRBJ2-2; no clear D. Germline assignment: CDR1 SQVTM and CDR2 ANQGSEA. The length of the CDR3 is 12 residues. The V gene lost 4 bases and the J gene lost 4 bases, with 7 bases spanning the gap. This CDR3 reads CSVAGATGELFF. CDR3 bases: TGCAGCGTTGCGGGTGCCACCGGGGAGCTGTTTTTT.

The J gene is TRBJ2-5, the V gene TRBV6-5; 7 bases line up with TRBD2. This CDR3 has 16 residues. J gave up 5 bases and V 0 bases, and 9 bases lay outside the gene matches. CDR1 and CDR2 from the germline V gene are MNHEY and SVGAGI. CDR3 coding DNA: TGTGCCAGCAGTTACTCCCGGGCGGGAGCCGCCGAGACCCAGTACTTC. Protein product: CASSYSRAGAAETQYF.

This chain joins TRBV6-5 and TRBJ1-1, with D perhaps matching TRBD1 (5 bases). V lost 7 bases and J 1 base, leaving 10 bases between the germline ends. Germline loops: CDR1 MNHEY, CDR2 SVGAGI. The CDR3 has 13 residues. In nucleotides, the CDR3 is TGTGCCAGCACGGGGGTCCAGAACACTGAAGCTTTCTTT. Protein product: CASTGVQNTEAFF.

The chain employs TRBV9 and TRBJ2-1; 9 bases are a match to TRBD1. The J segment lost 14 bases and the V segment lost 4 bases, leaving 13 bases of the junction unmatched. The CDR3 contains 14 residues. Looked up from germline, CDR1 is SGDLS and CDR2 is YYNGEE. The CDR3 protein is CASSLGSGTGNEFF. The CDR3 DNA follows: TGTGCCAGCAGCTTGGGGTCCGGGACAGGGAATGAGTTCTTC.

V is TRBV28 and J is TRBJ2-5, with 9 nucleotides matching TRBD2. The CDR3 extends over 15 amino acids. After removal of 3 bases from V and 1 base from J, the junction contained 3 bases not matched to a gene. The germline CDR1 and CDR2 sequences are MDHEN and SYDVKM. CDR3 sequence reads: CASSFSGGAQETQYF. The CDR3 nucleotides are TGTGCCAGCAGTTTTAGCGGGGGTGCCCAAGAGACCCAGTACTTC. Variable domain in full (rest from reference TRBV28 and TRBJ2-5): DVKVTQSSRYLVKRTGEKVFLECVQDMDHENMFWYRQDPGLGLRLIYFSYDVKMKEKGDIPEGYSVSREKKERFSLILESASTNQTSMYLCASSFSGGAQETQYFGPGTRLLVL.

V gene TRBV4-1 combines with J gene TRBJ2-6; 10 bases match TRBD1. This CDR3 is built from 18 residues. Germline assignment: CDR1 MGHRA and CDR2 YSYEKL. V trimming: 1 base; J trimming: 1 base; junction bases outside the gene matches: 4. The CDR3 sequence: CASSQVGQGISGANVLTF. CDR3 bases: TGCGCCAGCAGCCAAGTGGGACAGGGGATATCTGGGGCCAACGTCCTGACTTTC.

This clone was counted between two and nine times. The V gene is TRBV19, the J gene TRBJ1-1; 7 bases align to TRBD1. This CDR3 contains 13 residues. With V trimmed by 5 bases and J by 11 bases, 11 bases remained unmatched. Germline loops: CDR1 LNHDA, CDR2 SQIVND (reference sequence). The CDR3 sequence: CASSGDSRAVAFF. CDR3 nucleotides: TGTGCCAGTAGTGGGGACAGTCGAGCGGTGGCTTTCTTT.

The CDR3 bases are TGTGCCAGCAGCAAAGGGACAAGATATAATTCACCCCTCCACTTT. This sequence encodes CASSKGTRYNSPLHF. This chain connects TRBV21-1 to TRBJ1-6; the listed D gene, TRBD1, was not tested against the DNA. TRBV21-1 is assigned pseudogene status. CDR3 length equals 15 residues.

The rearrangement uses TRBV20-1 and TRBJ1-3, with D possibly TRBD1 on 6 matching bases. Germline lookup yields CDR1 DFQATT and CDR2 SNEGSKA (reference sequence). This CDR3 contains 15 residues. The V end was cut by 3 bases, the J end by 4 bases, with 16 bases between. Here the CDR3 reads CSASGPGGTGNTIYF. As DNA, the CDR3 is TGCAGTGCTAGTGGCCCCGGGGGGACAGGAAACACCATATATTTT.

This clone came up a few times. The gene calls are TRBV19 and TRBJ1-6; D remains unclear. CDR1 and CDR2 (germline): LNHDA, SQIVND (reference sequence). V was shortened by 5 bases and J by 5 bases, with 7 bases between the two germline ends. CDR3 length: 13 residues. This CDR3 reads CASSRENNSPLHF. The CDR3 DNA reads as TGTGCCAGTAGTCGAGAGAATAATTCACCCCTCCACTTT.

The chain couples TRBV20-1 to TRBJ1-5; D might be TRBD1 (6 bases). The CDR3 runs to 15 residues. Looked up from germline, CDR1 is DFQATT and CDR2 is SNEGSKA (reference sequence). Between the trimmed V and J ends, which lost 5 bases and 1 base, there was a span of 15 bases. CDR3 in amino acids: CSARGGQRSNQPQHF. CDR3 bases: TGCAGTGCTCGTGGAGGACAGAGAAGCAATCAGCCCCAGCATTTT.

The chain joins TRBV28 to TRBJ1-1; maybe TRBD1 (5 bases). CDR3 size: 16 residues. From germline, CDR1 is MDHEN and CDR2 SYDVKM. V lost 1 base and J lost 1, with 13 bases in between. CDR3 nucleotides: TGTGCCAGCAGTTTATCAGGCCGGGGGGGGAACACTGAAGCTTTCTTT. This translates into CASSLSGRGGNTEAFF.

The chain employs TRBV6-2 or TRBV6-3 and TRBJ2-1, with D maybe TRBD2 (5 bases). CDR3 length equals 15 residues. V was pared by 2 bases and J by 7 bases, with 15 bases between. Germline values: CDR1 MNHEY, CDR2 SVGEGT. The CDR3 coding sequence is TGTGCCAGCAGTTACCCGGCGGCGGGTTGGAATGAGCAGTTCTTC. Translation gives CASSYPAAGWNEQFF.

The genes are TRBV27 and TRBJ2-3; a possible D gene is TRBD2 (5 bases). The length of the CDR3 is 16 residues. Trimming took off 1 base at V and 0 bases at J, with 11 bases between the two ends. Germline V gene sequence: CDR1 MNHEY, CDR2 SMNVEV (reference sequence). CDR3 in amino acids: CASSLWGVFSTDTQYF. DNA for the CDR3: TGTGCCAGCAGTTTATGGGGAGTCTTCAGCACAGATACGCAGTATTTT.

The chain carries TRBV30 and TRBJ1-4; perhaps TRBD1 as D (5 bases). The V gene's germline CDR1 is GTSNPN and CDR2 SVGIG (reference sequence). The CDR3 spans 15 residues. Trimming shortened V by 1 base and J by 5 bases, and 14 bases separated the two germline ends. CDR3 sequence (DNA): TGTGCCTGGAGTGGTTATACAGGACCAAATGAAAAACTGTTTTTT. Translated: CAWSGYTGPNEKLFF. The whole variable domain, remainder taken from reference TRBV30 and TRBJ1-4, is SQTIHQWPATLVQPVGSPLSLECTVEGTSNPNLYWYRQAAGRGLQLLFYSVGIGQISSEVPQNLSASRPQDRQFILSSKKLLLSDSGFYLCAWSGYTGPNEKLFFGSGTQLSVL.

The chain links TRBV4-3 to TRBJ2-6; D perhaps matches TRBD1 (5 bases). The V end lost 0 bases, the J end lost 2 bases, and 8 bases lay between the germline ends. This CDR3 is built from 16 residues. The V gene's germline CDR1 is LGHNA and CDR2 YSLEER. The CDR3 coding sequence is TGCGCCAGCAGCCAAGATTTAGGGGCTGGGGCCAACGTCCTGACTTTC. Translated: CASSQDLGAGANVLTF.

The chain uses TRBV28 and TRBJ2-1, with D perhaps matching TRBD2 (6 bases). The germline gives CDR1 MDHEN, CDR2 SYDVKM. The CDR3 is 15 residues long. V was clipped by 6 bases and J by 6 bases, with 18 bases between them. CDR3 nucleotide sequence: TGTGCCAGCAGCCATACAGGCCTAGCGATCAATGAGCAGTTCTTC. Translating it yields CASSHTGLAINEQFF.